The present TCR beta chain was sequenced within a study of cytomegalovirus exposure and HLA in healthy donors. Study-level information: The roughly 120 million unique TCR beta sequences, from roughly 180 million T cells, were found by an earlier analysis.

The study's findings and limits: Cytomegalovirus association was assigned to about 150 TCR beta chains.

Researchers ran the PCR with 60 Vbeta and 13 Jbeta primers. Repertoires were generated with immunoSEQ multiplex PCR, while TCRdb's copy carries only in-frame clones and drops some. The top ten clones hold 2.8% of a sample with fewer than 200,000 clones, roughly two thirds of them seen once. This CDR3 region has 16 residues. Germline V lookup: CDR1 SGHRS, CDR2 YFSETQ. Trimming shortened V by 3 bases and J by 7 bases, and 19 bases separated the two germline ends. About this clone: As yet, its antigen is unknown.

The rearrangement joins TRBV5-1 to TRBJ1-4; D unresolved. The TCR sequence derives from a woman in her thirties in good health and CMV-seronegative. The sequencing input was PBMCs. The CDR3 is CASSSTVEVSGEKLFF. The DNA for the CDR3 is TGCGCCAGCAGCTCCACAGTGGAGGTCTCGGGTGAAAAACTGTTTTTT.